The entry below gives a single T cell receptor (beta chain) sequence along with its context. What it binds is unknown. The entry originates in a study of shared clonotypes between healthy human individuals. Donors comprised healthy HIV-negative adults lacking recent acute infections or vaccinations. The split of CD4+ cells yielded CD45RA+ naive and CD45RA-negative memory subsets. Study outcomes and limitations: Approximately 5.1% was the fraction of naive CD4 clonotypes found shared across a few donors.

TCRdb keeps only in-frame clones here, not all; method: immunoSEQ multiplex PCR. The sample consists of some 1,100,000 clones, 75% to 85% of them appearing once. V lost 3 bases to trimming and J lost 3 bases; unmatched junction nucleotides: 8. CDR3 length: 16 residues. CDR1 and CDR2 from the germline V gene are LNHNV and YYDKDF (reference sequence). The sample was memory CD4+ T cells from PBMCs. Indicated subset: CD45RA-negative fraction. The chain combines TRBV15 with TRBJ1-3; 7 nucleotides match TRBD1. This sequence was found in a man aged 18-30 years in good health. Some clones in this sample may be carry-over from other donors' samples. CDR3 region: CATSSRRDSLGNTIYF. The CDR3 DNA sequence: TGTGCCACCAGCAGTCGCCGGGACAGCCTTGGAAACACCATATATTTT.